A single sample is the source of the 32 T cell receptor beta chains below, sequenced in a study of memory CD4+ T cells and cytomegalovirus serostatus. The sort gate was single viable CD3+CD4+CD8-CD45RO+ cells for memory CD4+ T cells. TCRdb's copy holds only in-frame clones and misses some; the assay was immunoSEQ multiplex PCR. The sample consists of 60,000 or so clones, 82% of them appearing once. Sample: memory CD4+ T cells from blood. Receptors were obtained from an adult in good health and CMV-seronegative. Some clones in this sample may be carry-over from other donors' samples.

The chain carries TRBV5-8 and TRBJ2-1; 9 bases are a match to TRBD2. The V segment lost 4 bases and the J segment 9 bases; nucleotides outside the gene matches: 2. This CDR3 contains 12 residues. Germline CDR1 SGHTS, CDR2 YDEGEE. CDR3 sequence reads: CASSHSGGEQFF. As DNA, the CDR3 is TGTGCCAGCAGCCATAGCGGGGGTGAGCAGTTCTTC.

The genes are TRBV18 and TRBJ1-5, with D unclear. V was trimmed by 5 bases and J by 3 bases, leaving 14 bases between them. The CDR3 consists of 15 residues. Germline assignment: CDR1 KGHSH and CDR2 LQKENI. For the CDR3, the DNA is TGTGCCAGCTCAGCCAGCCAGGCTGTCAATCAGCCCCAGCATTTT. Residues: CASSASQAVNQPQHF.

This clone came up a few times. The chain recombines TRBV4-1 with TRBJ2-7; weak D call: TRBD1 (6 bases). This CDR3 is 15 amino acids long. V shed 0 bases and J shed 7 bases, with 16 bases lying between them. Per germline, CDR1 MGHRA and CDR2 YSYEKL. In DNA form, the CDR3 reads TGCGCCAGCAGCCAAGATCGTGCAGGGGTTGGAGAGCAGTACTTC. This codes for CASSQDRAGVGEQYF.

The rearrangement joins TRBV7-2 to TRBJ2-7; D possibly corresponds to TRBD1 (7 bases). Trimming took 1 base from V and 2 from J, leaving 12 bases between them. Germline V gene lookup returns CDR1 SGHTA and CDR2 FQGNSA. The CDR3 covers 15 residues. The CDR3 coding sequence is TGTGCCAGCAGCTTAGGGAGGGACAGCCCCTACGAGCAGTACTTC. This gives the protein CASSLGRDSPYEQYF.

This clone has just one count. The chain employs TRBV4-2 and TRBJ1-1; 9 bases line up with TRBD1. J lost 1 base, V lost 5 bases, and 17 bases had no gene match. This CDR3 has 19 amino acids. Germline CDR1 reads LGHNA; CDR2 reads YNFKEQ. The CDR3 loop reads CASSGRIRGQGEGNTEAFF. The CDR3 bases are TGTGCCAGCAGCGGACGGATTAGGGGACAGGGAGAGGGGAACACTGAAGCTTTCTTT.

The sample holds one count of this clone. The CDR3 is CASSGASATNEKLFF. The CDR3 bases are TGTGCCAGCAGCGGGGCTTCAGCAACTAATGAAAAACTGTTTTTT. The chain links TRBV28 to TRBJ1-4, with D possibly TRBD1 on 5 matching bases. This CDR3 region has 15 residues. Trimming stripped 6 bases from V and 0 bases from J, with 11 bases between. Germline CDR1 reads MDHEN; CDR2 reads SYDVKM.

The rearrangement links TRBV11-3 to TRBJ2-2, with D possibly matching TRBD2 (7 bases). The CDR3 length is 15 residues. In germline, CDR1 is SGHNT, CDR2 YENEEA. With 5 bases removed from V and 0 bases from J, the gap between germline ends came to 10 bases. The CDR3 DNA follows: TGTGCCAGCAGCGTAGGGGGGGCGAACACCGGGGAGCTGTTTTTT. It translates to CASSVGGANTGELFF.

This clone was observed a few times. The V call is TRBV30, the J call TRBJ2-1; 8 nucleotides align to TRBD2. The ends lost 2 bases at V and 9 bases at J; junction bases unmatched: 12. The CDR3 extends over 15 amino acids. Germline V gene data show CDR1 as GTSNPN and CDR2 as SVGIG (reference sequence). CDR3 sequence (DNA): TGTGCCTGGAGTCTAAGCGGGAGTATCTCGGGTGAGCAGTTCTTC. Its translation is CAWSLSGSISGEQFF.

V is TRBV7-9 and J is TRBJ2-3, with 7 bases lining up with TRBD2. V gave up 5 bases and J gave up 4 bases; unmatched junction bases: 15. In germline, CDR1 is SEHNR, CDR2 FQNEAQ (reference sequence). There are 17 residues in the CDR3. CDR3 coding DNA: TGTGCCAGCAGCACCATTGGGAGGGACCCCGGGGCAGATACGCAGTATTTT. Amino acids: CASSTIGRDPGADTQYF.

This clone was seen a few times. The chain employs TRBV7-8 and TRBJ2-7, with D possibly TRBD2 on 6 matching bases. There are 14 residues in the CDR3. The germline gives CDR1 SGHVS, CDR2 FQNEAQ. Trimming left V 4 bases short and J 4 bases short, with 14 bases between. Here the CDR3 reads CASSSGLRGYEQYF. As DNA, the CDR3 is TGTGCCAGCAGCTCGGGACTTCGGGGGTACGAGCAGTACTTC.

The V call is TRBV5-4, the J call TRBJ2-1; the match to TRBD2 covers 8 bases. This CDR3 region has 16 residues. Germline assignment: CDR1 SGHNT and CDR2 YYREEE (reference sequence). V lost 5 bases and J lost 0; bases outside the gene matches: 7. The CDR3 spells CASRSTSGSSYNEQFF. CDR3 nucleotides: TGTGCCAGCAGGTCTACTAGCGGAAGCTCCTACAATGAGCAGTTCTTC.

The DNA of the CDR3 is TGTGCCATCACTCAGACCCAAAACACCGGGGAGCTGTTTTTT. Translation gives CAITQTQNTGELFF. V usage is TRBV10-3 and J usage is TRBJ2-2; D is unresolved. There are 14 residues in the CDR3. The germline V gene encodes CDR1 ENHRY and CDR2 SYGVKD. V was trimmed by 7 bases and J by 2 bases, leaving 11 bases between them.

The chain uses TRBV11-2 and TRBJ2-1, with 8 bases matching TRBD2. Germline CDR1 and CDR2: SGHAT and FQNNGV. This CDR3 contains 17 residues. The V gene end was trimmed by 0 bases and the J gene end by 6 bases; junction bases not matched to a gene: 10. The chain's CDR3 is CASSLEWLAGNPNEQFF. For the CDR3, the DNA is TGTGCCAGCAGCTTAGAATGGTTAGCGGGGAACCCCAATGAGCAGTTCTTC.

V is TRBV4-3 and J is TRBJ1-2, with TRBD1 matching 9 bases. This CDR3 region has 18 residues. Germline CDR1 is LGHNA and CDR2 is YSLEER. With 1 base clipped from V and 3 bases from J, the junction kept 12 bases outside the gene matches. CDR3 protein: CASSQGLPTGTGYYGYTF. CDR3 nucleotides: TGCGCCAGCAGCCAAGGACTTCCGACCGGGACAGGGTACTATGGCTACACCTTC.

This clone was observed a handful of times. The chain uses TRBV7-9 and TRBJ2-5; the D gene is possibly TRBD2 (5 bases). From germline, CDR1 is SEHNR and CDR2 FQNEAQ (reference sequence). Trimming cost V 3 bases and J 7 bases, with 21 bases left between them. CDR3 size: 16 residues. The CDR3 region has the DNA TGTGCCAGCAGCTTTAGTAGCGCGAGTTCGAGTGGGACCCAGTACTTC. Protein: CASSFSSASSSGTQYF. The full variable domain, its missing parts supplied by reference TRBV7-9 and TRBJ2-5, is DTGVSQNPRHKITKRGQNVTFRCDPISEHNRLYWYRQTLGQGPEFLTYFQNEAQLEKSRLLSDRFSAERPKGSFSTLEIQRTEQGDSAMYLCASSFSSASSSGTQYFGPGTRLLVL.

This clone was detected only a few times. This chain uses TRBV7-8 with TRBJ1-2, with D hard to call. V lost 1 base to trimming and J lost 8 bases, with 17 bases between them. From germline, CDR1 is SGHVS and CDR2 FQNEAQ. The CDR3 is 15 amino acids. The CDR3 nucleotides read TGTGCCAGCAGCTTAGGTGGTCGGGGAGGATACGGCTACACCTTC. Protein product: CASSLGGRGGYGYTF. Based on the CDR3 plus reference TRBV7-8 and TRBJ1-2, the full variable domain is GAGVSQSPRYKVAKRGQDVALRCDPISGHVSLFWYQQALGQGPEFLTYFQNEAQLDKSGLPSDRFFAERPEGSVSTLKIQRTQQEDSAVYLCASSLGGRGGYGYTFGSGTRLTVV.

This rearrangement joins TRBV27 to TRBJ2-3, with TRBD2 identical over 8 bases. Per the germline V gene, CDR1 is MNHEY and CDR2 is SMNVEV (reference sequence). The CDR3 sequence is 17 residues long. V dropped 5 bases and J dropped 4; count of bases not matched to a gene: 14. CDR3: CASSPTRAGEGSDTQYF. The CDR3 region has the DNA TGTGCCAGCAGTCCTACCCGAGCGGGAGAGGGGTCAGATACGCAGTATTTT.

V gene TRBV6-6 combines with J gene TRBJ2-2; TRBD1 aligns across 7 bases. Germline CDR1 MNHNY, CDR2 SVGAGI (reference sequence). V was pared by 6 bases and J by 2 bases, with 6 bases of the junction left unmatched. The CDR3 has 15 residues. CDR3 residues: CASRPGTVNTGELFF. The CDR3 nucleotides are TGTGCCAGCAGGCCAGGGACAGTAAACACCGGGGAGCTGTTTTTT.

There are a few counts of this clone. The chain joins TRBV28 to TRBJ1-5; unclear D gene. The CDR3 sequence is 14 residues long. V was cut by 2 bases and J by 9 bases, with 14 bases left in between. Germline V lookup: CDR1 MDHEN, CDR2 SYDVKM. CDR3 residues: CASSLDALRTPQHF. The CDR3 nucleotides are TGTGCCAGCAGTTTAGACGCCCTAAGGACGCCCCAGCATTTT.

This chain links TRBV7-8 with TRBJ2-7; perhaps TRBD2 as D (6 bases). In germline, CDR1 is SGHVS, CDR2 FQNEAQ. The CDR3 is made up of 11 amino acids. Trimming stripped 6 bases from V and 6 bases from J, with 9 bases between. CDR3: CASRLEGEQYF. The CDR3 DNA follows: TGTGCCAGCAGATTGGAGGGCGAGCAGTACTTC.

V usage is TRBV27 and J usage is TRBJ1-2, with D possibly being TRBD1 (6 bases). Trimming cost V 6 bases and J 0 bases, with 14 bases left between them. CDR1 and CDR2 from the germline V gene are MNHEY and SMNVEV (reference sequence). The CDR3 runs 15 residues. In DNA form, the CDR3 reads TGTGCCAGCAGGATTTCGACAGGAGCTAACTATGGCTACACCTTC. Translating it yields CASRISTGANYGYTF.

This chain links TRBV9 with TRBJ2-5, with TRBD1 as a possible D gene (6 bases). Deletions cut 4 bases from V and 3 bases from J, with 13 bases between. The CDR3 contains 14 residues. Germline V CDR1 and CDR2: SGDLS, YYNGEE. The CDR3 region is CASSKGNREETQYF. In DNA, the CDR3 is TGTGCCAGCAGCAAAGGTAACAGGGAAGAGACCCAGTACTTC.

The chain carries TRBV5-1 and TRBJ2-7; TRBD2 matches 7 bases. Germline values: CDR1 SGHRS, CDR2 YFSETQ. This CDR3 has 15 residues. V lost 1 base to trimming and J lost 2 bases; unmatched junction nucleotides: 6. The CDR3 DNA sequence: TGCGCCAGCAGCTTGAGCGGGAACAACGCCTACGAGCAGTACTTC. Protein product: CASSLSGNNAYEQYF.

The chain joins TRBV4-2 to TRBJ2-7; a weak D match, TRBD2 (7 bases). Germline V gene sequence: CDR1 LGHNA, CDR2 YNFKEQ. V was cut by 7 bases and J by 7 bases, with 20 bases left in between. The CDR3 consists of 14 residues. The CDR3 nucleotides read TGTGCCAGCATGGGAGGGGGAGAGGAGAGAGAGCAGTACTTC. This encodes CASMGGGEEREQYF.

The gene calls are TRBV6-6 and TRBJ2-3; a weak D match, TRBD2 (5 bases). Germline lookup yields CDR1 MNHNY and CDR2 SVGAGI (reference sequence). V lost 7 bases to trimming and J lost 1 base, with 15 bases between them. The CDR3 runs 15 residues. This CDR3 is CASKASSHGTDTQYF. DNA for the CDR3: TGTGCCAGCAAGGCGTCTAGCCATGGCACAGATACGCAGTATTTT.

This chain links TRBV4-1 with TRBJ2-2; 13 bases line up with TRBD2. J gave up 6 bases and V 4 bases, and 5 bases lay outside the gene matches. CDR1 MGHRA and CDR2 YSYEKL come from the germline V gene. The CDR3 contains 16 residues. In DNA form, the CDR3 reads TGCGCCAGCAGCCTAGGACTAGCGGGAGTTGCCGGGGAGCTGTTTTTT. Protein product: CASSLGLAGVAGELFF.

The chain links TRBV4-3 to TRBJ1-6, with D hard to call. Germline-derived CDR1 and CDR2 are LGHNA and YSLEER. The CDR3 consists of 14 residues. Trimming stripped 3 bases from V and 7 bases from J, with 10 bases between. The CDR3, as DNA: TGCGCCAGCAGCCAGGAGGTCCGAAATTCACCCCTCCACTTT. It translates to CASSQEVRNSPLHF.

The gene calls are TRBV10-1 and TRBJ2-1; 11 nucleotides agree with TRBD2. V lost 4 bases to trimming and J lost 10 bases; unmatched junction nucleotides: 9. The CDR3 is 15 amino acids. Germline CDR1 and CDR2: WNHNN and SYGVQD (reference sequence). This CDR3 reads CASSGTSGHPIEQFF. CDR3 nucleotide sequence: TGCGCCAGCAGTGGGACTAGCGGGCACCCCATCGAGCAGTTCTTC.

The chain uses TRBV18 and TRBJ1-4; 10 nucleotides line up with TRBD1. V lost 2 bases and J lost 7; bases outside the gene matches: 4. Germline V CDR1 and CDR2: KGHSH, LQKENI. CDR3 size: 15 residues. In DNA form, the CDR3 reads TGTGCCAGCTCACCAGCCGGACAGGGGGGTGAAAAACTGTTTTTT. Translation: CASSPAGQGGEKLFF.

The CDR3 spells CAISSSLVRTEAFF. CDR3 in DNA: TGTGCCATCAGCTCCTCCCTGGTTCGGACTGAAGCTTTCTTT. The V call is TRBV10-3, the J call TRBJ1-1; D is unclear. The germline V gene encodes CDR1 ENHRY and CDR2 SYGVKD. Trimming took off 6 bases at V and 5 bases at J, with 16 bases between the two ends. The CDR3 contains 14 residues.

The J gene is TRBJ1-1, the V gene TRBV2; 7 nucleotides match TRBD1. V dropped 10 bases and J dropped 5; count of bases not matched to a gene: 13. CDR1 SNHLY and CDR2 FYNNEI come from the germline V gene. The CDR3 is 14 residues long. In DNA form, the CDR3 reads TGTGCCACTATAAGCGGACAGGCGGGGACTGAAGCTTTCTTT. Protein product: CATISGQAGTEAFF. Full variable domain (remainder filled in from reference TRBV2 and TRBJ1-1): EPEVTQTPSHQVTQMGQEVILRCVPISNHLYFYWYRQILGQKVEFLVSFYNNEISEKSEIFDDQFSVERPDGSNFTLKIRSTKLEDSAMYFCATISGQAGTEAFFGQGTRLTVV.

The chain carries TRBV4-1 and TRBJ1-5; 7 positions match TRBD1. The CDR3 loop spans 15 amino acids. Germline V CDR1 and CDR2: MGHRA, YSYEKL. V lost 3 bases and J lost 4; bases outside the gene matches: 6. This CDR3 reads CASSQWDSVNQPQHF. The CDR3 DNA reads TGCGCCAGCAGCCAGTGGGACAGCGTGAATCAGCCCCAGCATTTT.